The clone carrying this T cell receptor beta chain was counted ten times or more. Its antigen is unidentified. The library was built from around 400 ng RNA with molecular barcoded adaptors for alpha/delta and beta/gamma chains. Each CDR3 protein gets one entry after TCRdb re-called the reads with MiXCR. The table has some 140,000 distinct CDR3 sequences, under 15% seen once. This specimen belongs to a study of read filtering for tumor transcriptome and immune sequencing. Broader study findings: The CD138-negative fraction was mixed bone marrow immune cells, not pure T cells.

This CDR3 region has 17 residues. The V and J ends lost 1 base and 5 bases, in that order; junction bases with no gene match: 6. Germline CDR1 reads SGHTA; CDR2 reads FQGNSA. Bone marrow was sampled from every patient at the time of active disease. Input material: a population of CD138-negative cells sorted from bone marrow. The TCR originated in a donor aged 40 or over with multiple myeloma. The rearrangement uses TRBV7-2 and TRBJ2-2, with TRBD2 matching over 11 bases. CDR3 DNA sequence: TGTGCCAGCAGCTTAGGTCCTAGCGGGAGGATGACCGGGGAGCTGTTTTTT. Its translation: CASSLGPSGRMTGELFF.